This is a list of T cell receptor beta chains from one sample in a study of blood T cell repertoires in COVID-19. TCRdb's table, derived via immunoSEQ multiplex PCR, lists solely in-frame clones and lacks some. The data hold hundreds of thousands of clones, with 80% to 90% observed a single time. Sequenced: peripheral blood. The origin of the receptors is a man between 18 and 29 years old with COVID-19, enrolled during active disease. The CDR3 runs from the conserved cysteine through the conserved F or W. The D gene is left open where the match is weak. Where a row states a size, it is once, few, many or the class of an expanded clone; other rows omit it.

V gene: TRBV12-3/TRBV12-4; D gene: TRBD1; J gene: TRBJ2-7; clone size: .; CDR3 protein: CASSRDRDAVQYF; CDR3 DNA: TGTGCCAGCAGTAGAGACAGGGATGCAGTGCAGTACTTC
V gene: TRBV7-3; D gene: .; J gene: TRBJ2-1; clone size: .; CDR3 protein: CASSPTGEVYEQFF; CDR3 DNA: TGTGCCAGCAGCCCAACGGGAGAAGTCTATGAGCAGTTCTTC
V gene: TRBV29-1; D gene: .; J gene: TRBJ1-2; clone size: .; CDR3 protein: CSVERGRGYTF; CDR3 DNA: TGCAGCGTTGAAAGGGGTAGAGGCTACACCTTC
V gene: TRBV25-1; D gene: .; J gene: TRBJ2-7; clone size: .; CDR3 protein: CASSKTGIPYEQYF; CDR3 DNA: TGTGCCAGCAGTAAGACCGGGATCCCCTACGAGCAGTACTTC
V gene: TRBV19; D gene: TRBD1; J gene: TRBJ1-6; clone size: .; CDR3 protein: CASSLTGGMNSPLHF; CDR3 DNA: TGTGCCAGTAGTTTGACAGGGGGTATGAATTCACCCCTCCACTTT
V gene: TRBV15; D gene: TRBD1; J gene: TRBJ2-2; clone size: .; CDR3 protein: CATREQGAGELFF; CDR3 DNA: TGTGCCACCAGAGAGCAGGGGGCCGGGGAGCTGTTTTTT
V gene: TRBV6-4; D gene: TRBD2; J gene: TRBJ2-7; clone size: .; CDR3 protein: CASSDLSGRAYEQYF; CDR3 DNA: TGTGCCAGCAGTGACTTGTCCGGGAGGGCCTACGAGCAGTACTTC
V gene: TRBV2; D gene: .; J gene: TRBJ2-6; clone size: .; CDR3 protein: CASSEVSVSSGANVLTF; CDR3 DNA: TGTGCCAGCAGTGAGGTCTCCGTGAGCTCTGGGGCCAACGTCCTGACTTTC
V gene: TRBV7-8; D gene: TRBD2; J gene: TRBJ2-1; clone size: .; CDR3 protein: CASSSRLAGGRVEFF; CDR3 DNA: TGTGCCAGCAGCTCCCGATTAGCGGGGGGCCGGGTGGAGTTCTTC
V gene: TRBV7-2; D gene: TRBD2; J gene: TRBJ2-7; clone size: once; CDR3 protein: CASSFPRAGALYEQYF; CDR3 DNA: TGTGCCAGCAGCTTCCCTAGAGCGGGAGCGCTCTACGAGCAGTACTTC
V gene: TRBV5-1; D gene: TRBD2; J gene: TRBJ2-1; clone size: .; CDR3 protein: CASSFGSGGENNEQFF; CDR3 DNA: TGCGCCAGCAGCTTTGGTAGCGGGGGGGAGAACAATGAGCAGTTCTTC
V gene: TRBV5-1; D gene: .; J gene: TRBJ2-3; clone size: .; CDR3 protein: CASSLEGSDTQYF; CDR3 DNA: TGCGCCAGCAGCTTGGAGGGGTCAGATACGCAGTATTTT
V gene: TRBV3-1/TRBV3-2; D gene: TRBD2; J gene: TRBJ2-1; clone size: .; CDR3 protein: CASSLAGANEQFF; CDR3 DNA: TGTGCCAGCAGCCTAGCGGGGGCAAATGAGCAGTTCTTC
V gene: TRBV7-9; D gene: .; J gene: TRBJ1-1; clone size: .; CDR3 protein: CASILTGGLNTEAFF; CDR3 DNA: TGTGCCAGCATTCTTACGGGGGGGCTGAACACTGAAGCTTTCTTT
V gene: TRBV29-1; D gene: .; J gene: TRBJ1-1; clone size: once; CDR3 protein: CSVDIVGGTEAFF; CDR3 DNA: TGCAGCGTTGATATCGTGGGGGGCACTGAAGCTTTCTTT
V gene: TRBV5-1; D gene: TRBD1; J gene: TRBJ1-1; clone size: .; CDR3 protein: CASSGQGQNTEAFF; CDR3 DNA: TGCGCCAGCAGCGGACAGGGCCAAAACACTGAAGCTTTCTTT
V gene: TRBV15; D gene: TRBD1; J gene: TRBJ1-4; clone size: few; CDR3 protein: CATSRGQGNEKLFF; CDR3 DNA: TGTGCCACCAGCAGAGGACAGGGAAACGAAAAACTGTTTTTT
V gene: TRBV6-2/TRBV6-3; D gene: TRBD2; J gene: TRBJ2-1; clone size: .; CDR3 protein: CASSFLAGAPYNEQFF; CDR3 DNA: TGTGCCAGCAGTTTTTTAGCGGGAGCCCCCTACAATGAGCAGTTCTTC
V gene: TRBV29-1; D gene: .; J gene: TRBJ2-7; clone size: .; CDR3 protein: CSVEDRPGVREQYF; CDR3 DNA: TGCAGCGTTGAAGATCGGCCAGGGGTCCGCGAGCAGTACTTC
V gene: TRBV11-2; D gene: .; J gene: TRBJ2-7; clone size: .; CDR3 protein: CASSEAPGAYEQYF; CDR3 DNA: TGTGCCAGCAGCGAGGCCCCGGGAGCCTACGAGCAGTACTTC
V gene: TRBV7-9; D gene: TRBD1; J gene: TRBJ1-1; clone size: .; CDR3 protein: CASSSGQGSSNTEAFF; CDR3 DNA: TGTGCCAGCAGCTCGGGACAGGGGTCTTCGAACACTGAAGCTTTCTTT
V gene: TRBV18; D gene: .; J gene: TRBJ1-4; clone size: .; CDR3 protein: CASSPDSFNEKLFF; CDR3 DNA: TGTGCCAGCTCACCGGACAGCTTTAATGAAAAACTGTTTTTT
V gene: TRBV7-2; D gene: .; J gene: TRBJ2-4; clone size: .; CDR3 protein: CASSPGMAKNIQYF; CDR3 DNA: TGTGCCAGCAGCCCAGGGATGGCCAAAAACATTCAGTACTTC
V gene: TRBV4-1; D gene: .; J gene: TRBJ1-5; clone size: .; CDR3 protein: CASSHLTGPDSNQPQHF; CDR3 DNA: TGCGCCAGCAGCCATCTGACAGGACCGGATAGCAATCAGCCCCAGCATTTT
V gene: TRBV6-5; D gene: TRBD2; J gene: TRBJ2-7; clone size: few; CDR3 protein: CASSGLAGYEQYF; CDR3 DNA: TGTGCCAGCTCAGGACTAGCGGGATATGAGCAGTACTTC
V gene: TRBV5-8; D gene: TRBD2; J gene: TRBJ2-7; clone size: .; CDR3 protein: CASRGGRHEQYF; CDR3 DNA: TGTGCCAGCAGGGGAGGGAGGCACGAGCAGTACTTC
V gene: TRBV6-5; D gene: .; J gene: TRBJ1-5; clone size: .; CDR3 protein: CASSVRESMQPQHF; CDR3 DNA: TGTGCCAGCAGCGTTAGGGAGAGTATGCAGCCCCAGCATTTT
V gene: TRBV11-1; D gene: .; J gene: TRBJ2-3; clone size: .; CDR3 protein: CASSQRFEGDTQYF; CDR3 DNA: TGTGCCAGCAGCCAGCGTTTCGAAGGAGATACGCAGTATTTT
V gene: TRBV13; D gene: .; J gene: TRBJ1-1; clone size: .; CDR3 protein: CASSKSAGTEAFF; CDR3 DNA: TGTGCCAGCAGCAAGTCGGCAGGGACTGAAGCTTTCTTT
V gene: TRBV3-1/TRBV3-2; D gene: .; J gene: TRBJ1-1; clone size: .; CDR3 protein: CASSQVRGNTEAFF; CDR3 DNA: TGTGCCAGCAGCCAAGTACGCGGTAACACTGAAGCTTTCTTT
V gene: TRBV13; D gene: TRBD2; J gene: TRBJ2-1; clone size: .; CDR3 protein: CASTRTRLSNEQFF; CDR3 DNA: TGTGCCAGCACTCGGACTAGACTCAGCAATGAGCAGTTCTTC
V gene: TRBV30; D gene: .; J gene: TRBJ1-5; clone size: .; CDR3 protein: CAWSDGQGNQPQHF; CDR3 DNA: TGTGCCTGGAGTGACGGTCAGGGGAATCAGCCCCAGCATTTT
V gene: TRBV3-1/TRBV3-2; D gene: TRBD2; J gene: TRBJ2-3; clone size: once; CDR3 protein: CASSHGSRLAGGPGDTQYF; CDR3 DNA: TGTGCCAGCAGCCATGGGAGTCGTCTAGCGGGAGGGCCGGGAGATACGCAGTATTTT
V gene: TRBV7-9; D gene: .; J gene: TRBJ1-2; clone size: .; CDR3 protein: CASSRDSPDGYTF; CDR3 DNA: TGTGCCAGCAGCCGAGACAGTCCTGATGGCTACACCTTC
V gene: TRBV5-1; D gene: TRBD2; J gene: TRBJ2-7; clone size: .; CDR3 protein: CASSPSGGRLREQYF; CDR3 DNA: TGCGCCAGCAGCCCGAGCGGGGGGCGGCTAAGAGAGCAGTACTTC
V gene: TRBV19; D gene: TRBD2; J gene: TRBJ2-1; clone size: .; CDR3 protein: CASRTSGIYNEQFF; CDR3 DNA: TGTGCCAGTAGGACTAGCGGGATCTACAATGAGCAGTTCTTC
V gene: TRBV5-5; D gene: .; J gene: TRBJ2-2; clone size: .; CDR3 protein: CASNPAWNTGELFF; CDR3 DNA: TGTGCCAGCAACCCTGCGTGGAACACCGGGGAGCTGTTTTTT
V gene: TRBV5-8; D gene: TRBD1; J gene: TRBJ1-6; clone size: .; CDR3 protein: CASSPGTENSPLHF; CDR3 DNA: TGTGCCAGCAGCCCCGGGACAGAAAATTCACCCCTCCACTTT
V gene: TRBV7-9; D gene: .; J gene: TRBJ1-2; clone size: .; CDR3 protein: CASSYEPYGYTF; CDR3 DNA: TGTGCCAGCAGCTATGAGCCCTATGGCTACACCTTC
V gene: TRBV5-1; D gene: .; J gene: TRBJ2-7; clone size: .; CDR3 protein: CASSRTLGAPYEQYF; CDR3 DNA: TGCGCCAGCAGCCGTACGTTAGGGGCTCCCTACGAGCAGTACTTC
V gene: TRBV5-8; D gene: TRBD1; J gene: TRBJ1-4; clone size: .; CDR3 protein: CASSRTGGVPQTNEKLFF; CDR3 DNA: TGTGCCAGCAGCCGGACAGGGGGCGTTCCGCAAACTAATGAAAAACTGTTTTTT
V gene: TRBV29-1; D gene: TRBD1; J gene: TRBJ2-7; clone size: .; CDR3 protein: CSVGVQGDYEQYF; CDR3 DNA: TGCAGCGTTGGGGTACAGGGGGATTACGAGCAGTACTTC
V gene: TRBV28; D gene: .; J gene: TRBJ1-5; clone size: .; CDR3 protein: CASSSGGGGNQPQHF; CDR3 DNA: TGTGCCAGCAGCTCGGGGGGTGGAGGTAATCAGCCCCAGCATTTT
V gene: TRBV27; D gene: .; J gene: TRBJ1-3; clone size: .; CDR3 protein: CASSLQGQGGNTIYF; CDR3 DNA: TGTGCCAGCAGTTTACAGGGACAAGGCGGAAACACCATATATTTT
V gene: TRBV6-5; D gene: .; J gene: TRBJ2-5; clone size: few; CDR3 protein: CASRHRTGRETQYF; CDR3 DNA: TGTGCCAGCAGACACCGAACGGGGAGGGAGACCCAGTACTTC